The 29 T cell receptor beta chains listed next were all sequenced from one sample in a study of T cell repertoires in cytomegalovirus infection. TCRdb recomputed calls from the reads with MiXCR, one row per CDR3 protein. This table holds roughly 500,000 distinct CDR3 sequences, about 15% found once. Specimen: CD8+ T cells from PBMCs. The receptors were gathered from a human donor in good health (CMV status not recorded). Some clones in this sample may be carry-over from other donors' samples.

J is TRBJ2-7 and V is TRBV9; D unclear. Between the trimmed V and J ends, which lost 0 bases and 0 bases, there was a span of 7 bases. There are 14 residues in the CDR3. Germline V gene sequence: CDR1 SGDLS, CDR2 YYNGEE. CDR3 sequence (DNA): TGTGCCAGCAGCGTAGAAAAGGTCTCCTACGAGCAGTACTTC. It yields the protein CASSVEKVSYEQYF.

This rearrangement joins TRBV7-6 to TRBJ2-5, with a possible D match to TRBD1 (5 bases). V lost 0 bases and J 5 bases, leaving 13 bases between the germline ends. CDR1 is SGHVS and CDR2 is FNYEAQ in the germline V gene. This CDR3 is 15 amino acids long. CDR3 sequence reads: CASSLAGWGRETQYF. CDR3 in DNA: TGTGCCAGCAGCTTAGCAGGGTGGGGCAGGGAGACCCAGTACTTC.

This clonotype was detected only a few times. A much larger clone lies a single base off, so this may be a read error. The gene calls are TRBV5-4 and TRBJ1-1; possible D gene TRBD1, 5 bases. Trimming removed 4 bases at V and 2 bases at J, with 12 bases between. Per germline, CDR1 SGHNT and CDR2 YYREEE (reference sequence). This CDR3 is 14 amino acids long. The DNA for the CDR3 is TGTGCCAGCAGCCCGGGGGAGGGTAACACTGAAGCTTTCTTT. It encodes CASSPGEGNTEAFF.

The V and J genes are TRBV24-1 and TRBJ2-2, with 8 bases matching TRBD1. The length of the CDR3 is 18 residues. With 1 base clipped from V and 1 base from J, the junction kept 7 bases outside the gene matches. The germline V gene has CDR1 KGHDR and CDR2 SFDVKD. For the CDR3, the DNA is TGTGCCACCAGTGATTTTTTAGGGACAGGAGTGAACACCGGGGAGCTGTTTTTT. Its translation: CATSDFLGTGVNTGELFF.

This clonotype was counted only a few times. This chain joins TRBV9 and TRBJ1-1, with 7 bases fitting TRBD1. Germline CDR1 reads SGDLS; CDR2 reads YYNGEE. This CDR3 is built from 15 residues. The V and J ends lost 1 base and 0 bases, in that order; junction bases with no gene match: 3. DNA of the CDR3: TGTGCCAGCAGCGTACTACAGGGGATGAACACTGAAGCTTTCTTT. Protein product: CASSVLQGMNTEAFF.

The sample holds many counts of this clonotype. V usage is TRBV28 and J usage is TRBJ2-1, with D tentatively TRBD1 (6 bases). With 6 bases removed from V and 6 bases from J, the gap between germline ends came to 18 bases. Looked up from germline, CDR1 is MDHEN and CDR2 is SYDVKM. The CDR3 has 15 residues. Here the CDR3 DNA reads TGTGCCAGCAGGATTCAGGGGTTGGGGTCCAATGAGCAGTTCTTC. Its protein is CASRIQGLGSNEQFF.

This chain uses TRBV2 with TRBJ1-4; D uncertain. V lost 6 bases, J lost 0 bases, and 14 bases lay in between. In germline, CDR1 is SNHLY, CDR2 FYNNEI. CDR3 size: 16 residues. CDR3 region: CASSGHTAATNEKLFF. The CDR3 bases are TGTGCCAGCAGCGGTCATACAGCTGCAACTAATGAAAAACTGTTTTTT.

The sample holds a few counts of this clonotype. This chain uses TRBV13 with TRBJ2-7, with TRBD2 matching over 14 bases. CDR3 length: 15 residues. The germline gives CDR1 PRHDT, CDR2 FYEKMQ (reference sequence). V shed 2 bases, J shed 5 bases, and the junction held 2 bases outside the gene matches. CDR3 residues: CASSLWGLAGDEQYF. The DNA of the CDR3 is TGTGCCAGCAGCTTATGGGGACTAGCGGGAGACGAGCAGTACTTC.

This clonotype showed up many times. The chain joins TRBV12-3 or TRBV12-4 to TRBJ2-1, with 12 bases lining up with TRBD2. The CDR3 sequence is 18 residues long. V lost 3 bases, J lost 2 bases, and 8 bases stayed unmatched. The DNA of the CDR3 is TGTGCCAGCAGTTTGGGGCCCAGGACTAGCGGGACCTACAATGAGCAGTTCTTC. It yields the protein CASSLGPRTSGTYNEQFF.

This clonotype was observed many times. This rearrangement joins TRBV29-1 to TRBJ2-2; D gene unclear. V dropped 8 bases and J dropped 5 bases, with 12 bases sitting between them. CDR3 length: 12 amino acids. Germline CDR1 is SQVTM and CDR2 is ANQGSEA. The CDR3 DNA reads TGCAGCATGTCTGGATTGACCGGGGAGCTGTTTTTT. It yields the protein CSMSGLTGELFF.

In its sample, this clonotype was seen many times. For the CDR3, the DNA is TGTGCCATCAGCCCGGGACAGGGGATGCGATACGAGCAGTACTTC. This sequence encodes CAISPGQGMRYEQYF. The gene calls are TRBV10-3 and TRBJ2-7; 10 nucleotides agree with TRBD1. V lost 6 bases to trimming and J lost 4 bases; unmatched junction nucleotides: 9. Germline loops: CDR1 ENHRY, CDR2 SYGVKD. The CDR3 runs 15 residues.

On this clonotype: This sequence may be a read error, since a much larger clone differs from it by one base. No conserved phenylalanine or tryptophan is present at the end of the CDR3, so a read error is the likely explanation. The V and J genes are TRBV5-5 and TRBJ2-6, with a weak D call TRBD1 (6 bases). V was pared by 1 base and J by 3 bases, with 14 bases between. The CDR3 has 17 residues. CDR1 and CDR2 from the germline V gene are SGHKS and YYEKEE (reference sequence). The CDR3 region has the DNA TGTGCCAGCAGCTTGAATCCACACAGGGATGGGGCCAACGTCCTGACTTTA. Amino acid sequence: CASSLNPHRDGANVLTL.

This chain joins TRBV3-1 and TRBJ2-3; 14 bases match TRBD2. Germline values: CDR1 LGHDT, CDR2 YNNKEL (reference sequence). CDR3 size: 17 residues. The ends lost 3 bases at V and 1 base at J; junction bases unmatched: 3. The CDR3, as DNA: TGTGCCAGCAGCCATCCGGGACTAGCGGGGGGCACAGATACGCAGTATTTT. It codes for CASSHPGLAGGTDTQYF.

The J gene is TRBJ2-7, the V gene TRBV28, with 7 bases fitting TRBD2. After removal of 3 bases from V and 4 bases from J, the junction contained 3 bases not matched to a gene. The CDR3 covers 13 residues. The V gene's germline CDR1 is MDHEN and CDR2 SYDVKM. CDR3 sequence (DNA): TGTGCCAGCAGTTTTGGCGGGAGATACGAGCAGTACTTC. It yields the protein CASSFGGRYEQYF.

In its sample, this clonotype was seen many times. The rearrangement joins TRBV4-2 to TRBJ2-1, with TRBD2 as a possible D gene (7 bases). Germline loops: CDR1 LGHNA, CDR2 YNFKEQ. V was shortened by 1 base and J by 2 bases, with 9 bases between the two germline ends. CDR3 length: 15 amino acids. Here the CDR3 reads CASSQVGGPYNEQFF. Written as DNA, the CDR3 is TGTGCCAGCAGCCAAGTGGGGGGGCCCTACAATGAGCAGTTCTTC.

This clonotype was seen a few times. The CDR3 is CASSYGLYEKLFF. The CDR3 DNA sequence: TGTGCCAGCAGCTACGGGTTGTATGAAAAACTGTTTTTT. This rearrangement joins TRBV6-5 to TRBJ1-4; D not certain. V was clipped by 6 bases and J by 6 bases, with 11 bases between them. The CDR3 contains 13 residues. The germline CDR1 and CDR2 sequences are MNHEY and SVGAGI.

As regards this clonotype: This may stem from a read error, because a much larger clone lies one nucleotide away. The conserved phenylalanine or tryptophan is not found at the CDR3 terminus, so this likely reflects a read error. The chain links TRBV7-4 to TRBJ2-7; D remains unclear. V lost 3 bases and J 4 bases, leaving 7 bases between the germline ends. The CDR3 is 12 residues long. Germline V gives CDR1 SGHVT, CDR2 SQSDAQ. The chain's CDR3 is CASSFFPYEQYL. The CDR3 coding sequence is TGTGCCAGCAGCTTCTTCCCTTACGAGCAGTACTTA.

This chain connects TRBV29-1 to TRBJ2-5; D is unresolved. Germline assignment: CDR1 SQVTM and CDR2 ANQGSEA. The CDR3 loop spans 10 amino acids. The V end was cut by 2 bases, the J end by 5 bases, with 3 bases between. CDR3 region: CSVEQETQYF. In DNA, the CDR3 is TGCAGCGTTGAACAGGAGACCCAGTACTTC. Full variable domain (missing parts from reference TRBV29-1 and TRBJ2-5): SAVISQKPSRDICQRGTSLTIQCQVDSQVTMMFWYRQQPGQSLTLIATANQGSEATYESGFVIDKFPISRPNLTFSTLTVSNMSPEDSSIYLCSVEQETQYFGPGTRLLVL.

J is TRBJ2-7 and V is TRBV6-5, with 9 bases lining up with TRBD2. The germline CDR1 and CDR2 sequences are MNHEY and SVGAGI. After removal of 10 bases from V and 7 bases from J, the junction contained 17 bases not matched to a gene. CDR3 length: 15 amino acids. The CDR3 bases are TGTGCCACGGCATACGGGCGGGAGGGCCCAGGGGAGCAGTACTTC. As protein: CATAYGREGPGEQYF.

This clonotype was detected many times. This chain joins TRBV12-3 or TRBV12-4 and TRBJ2-1; tentative D call: TRBD2 (6 bases). V was pared by 4 bases and J by 9 bases, with 19 bases between. The CDR3 extends over 15 amino acids. The CDR3 DNA reads as TGTGCCAGCAGTTGGCACCGGGACTCCTGGGGTGAGCAGTTCTTC. This encodes CASSWHRDSWGEQFF.

Many counts were recorded for this clonotype. This chain uses TRBV11-2 with TRBJ1-1; 8 positions match TRBD1. The V and J ends lost 1 base and 1 base, in that order; junction bases with no gene match: 11. Per germline, CDR1 SGHAT and CDR2 FQNNGV. This CDR3 is built from 18 residues. The CDR3 bases are TGTGCCAGCAGCTTAGGCCCCCAGGGGGCCAACACGAACACTGAAGCTTTCTTT. Its translation: CASSLGPQGANTNTEAFF.

The J gene is TRBJ1-1, the V gene TRBV7-9, with D possibly matching TRBD1 (5 bases). The CDR3 loop spans 13 amino acids. CDR1 and CDR2 (germline): SEHNR, FQNEAQ (reference sequence). V shed 5 bases and J shed 4 bases, with 11 bases lying between them. CDR3 sequence reads: CASSGGGTTEAFF. The CDR3 bases are TGTGCCAGCAGCGGGGGGGGAACCACTGAAGCTTTCTTT.

This clonotype was recorded at least ten times. V is TRBV7-9 and J is TRBJ2-7, with no clear D. Germline V gene data show CDR1 as SEHNR and CDR2 as FQNEAQ (reference sequence). CDR3 size: 12 residues. V was trimmed by 6 bases and J by 0 bases, leaving 6 bases between them. The CDR3 reads CASSLSSYEQYF. The CDR3 DNA is TGTGCCAGCAGTTTGAGCTCCTACGAGCAGTACTTC.

This clonotype was observed many times. The V and J genes are TRBV7-2 and TRBJ2-7, with D possibly TRBD1 on 7 matching bases. The germline gives CDR1 SGHTA, CDR2 FQGNSA. The CDR3 consists of 14 residues. V was cut by 3 bases and J by 1 base, with 10 bases left in between. This CDR3 reads CASSLEGQSYEQYF. In DNA form, the CDR3 reads TGTGCCAGCAGCTTGGAGGGACAGTCCTACGAGCAGTACTTC. The entire variable domain, with the rest obtained from reference TRBV7-2 and TRBJ2-7, is as follows: GAGVSQSPSNKVTEKGKDVELRCDPISGHTALYWYRQSLGQGLEFLIYFQGNSAPDKSGLPSDRFSAERTGGSVSTLTIQRTQQEDSAVYLCASSLEGQSYEQYFGPGTRLTVT.

Worth noting for this clonotype: Lacking the conserved final phenylalanine or tryptophan, this CDR3 likely reflects a read error. The V gene is TRBV15, the J gene TRBJ2-1; D ambiguous. Germline CDR1 reads LNHNV; CDR2 reads YYDKDF (reference sequence). This CDR3 contains 17 residues. CDR3 in DNA: TGTGCAACCAGCAGAGCCCCCGAGCCCCCCTCCTACAATGATCAGTTCTAC. This encodes CATSRAPEPPSYNDQFY.

This clonotype was observed at least ten times. Here the CDR3 reads CASSGTQPGTNTEAFF. CDR3 DNA: TGTGCCAGCAGTGGAACCCAACCCGGGACTAACACTGAAGCTTTCTTT. V usage is TRBV2 and J usage is TRBJ1-1; D might be TRBD1 (5 bases). The CDR3 is 16 amino acids. Germline CDR1 and CDR2: SNHLY and FYNNEI. The V end lost 4 bases, the J end lost 2 bases, and 17 bases lay between the germline ends.

This clonotype was observed a few times. The chain is built from TRBV7-4 and TRBJ2-2, with D perhaps TRBD1 or TRBD2 (6 bases each). Germline CDR1 reads SGHVT; CDR2 reads SQSDAQ. The CDR3 contains 13 residues. The V gene lost 8 bases and the J gene lost 9 bases, with 16 bases spanning the gap. CDR3 nucleotide sequence: TGTGCCAGCCAAGCCGGGGGCGATCGGGAGCTGTTTTTT. Protein product: CASQAGGDRELFF.

This clonotype was seen at least ten times. The chain combines TRBV7-9 with TRBJ2-7; 10 bases match TRBD1. The V segment lost 4 bases and the J segment 6 bases; nucleotides outside the gene matches: 9. This CDR3 region has 15 residues. Looked up from germline, CDR1 is SEHNR and CDR2 is FQNEAQ (reference sequence). The CDR3 is CASSSGTGAPFEQYF. The CDR3 DNA reads as TGTGCCAGCAGCTCGGGGACAGGGGCCCCCTTCGAGCAGTACTTC.

This clonotype was counted a single time. This is likely a read error, given that the CDR3 carries no conserved phenylalanine or tryptophan at its end. The chain recombines TRBV5-4 with TRBJ2-4; 11 nucleotides match TRBD1. The CDR3 loop spans 16 amino acids. CDR1 is SGHNT, CDR2 YYREEE, per germline (reference sequence). With 3 bases clipped from V and 9 bases from J, the junction kept 11 bases outside the gene matches. The CDR3 loop is CASSSSSGTGGTIQYL. The CDR3 DNA is TGTGCCAGCAGCTCGTCCTCCGGGACAGGGGGGACCATTCAGTACTTA.